Listed below are T cell receptor beta chains from one sample, sequenced in a study of blood T cell repertoires in COVID-19. The protocol was immunoSEQ multiplex PCR, while the TCRdb copy is restricted to in-frame clones and leaves out a portion. The data show roughly 87,000 clones, about 82% seen once. What was sequenced was peripheral blood. These receptors were taken from a man between 45 and 60 years old with active COVID-19. Each CDR3 is given without its conserved first and last residue.

v_call,cdr3_aa
TRBV12-3/TRBV12-4,ASSPRGNTEAF
TRBV2,ASSEGTGGAGAF
TRBV6-6,ASSYSTSYEQY
TRBV6-4,ASSPGGTDSYEQY
TRBV6-6,ASRTVTGSGDGYT
TRBV6-1,ASSDRRTFFSNQPQH
TRBV5-1,ASSLVTPLFDIQY
TRBV19,ASTYFLNTGELF
TRBV5-6,ASSLGQFTDTQY
TRBV24-1,ATSDQQGTGRDYGYT
TRBV21-1,ASSKGPTIYGYT
TRBV5-1,ASSFDRGPEKLF
TRBV30,AWSDRGYEQY
TRBV21-1,ASSKVGQNQETQY
TRBV27,ASSLSGTILEQY
TRBV2,ASSKGGLAYEQF
TRBV27,AIGFKPGSPLH
TRBV12-3/TRBV12-4,ASTQSYEKLF
TRBV3-1/TRBV3-2,ASSRCKFGVSGANVLT
TRBV7-9,ASSLAGVDYEQY
TRBV5-1,ASSLGTGTYEQY
TRBV4-1,ASSLQGLPQETQY
TRBV11-2,ASSFHGRRDTEAF
TRBV4-2,ASSHGLAGETGELF
TRBV28,ASSPGGESDTQY
TRBV3-1/TRBV3-2,ASSQEAQKVSYGYT
TRBV5-1,ASKHDSEETQY
TRBV5-4,ASSLSGGGTGELF
TRBV29-1,SAWTGINTEAF
TRBV4-3,ASSQEVAGNNSPLH
TRBV6-5,ASSSGAKNIQY
TRBV5-6,ASLLVGTEAF
TRBV6-1,ASSEAGDRVFGYT
TRBV29-1,SVMTGLEQY
TRBV13,ASRPSSGENTGELF
TRBV2,ASSEREGYNEQF
TRBV5-1,ASSPGRGRSTEAF
TRBV6-5,ASKLAAGEGYEQY
TRBV19,ASQTGTSASYEQY
TRBV5-1,ASSLDSGGTEKLF
TRBV28,ASRGGVTNEKLF
TRBV27,ASSYSGSYNEQF
TRBV4-1,ASSQDARRTTYEQY
TRBV9,ASSVGPKTSYGYT
TRBV6-5,ASKRQGAQY
TRBV21-1,ASSKWDRALSGANVLT
TRBV29-1,SVEDFTGYGYT
TRBV25-1,ASSERLGTVNTGELF
TRBV6-5,ASSYSTGSHEQY
TRBV9,ASSKDGGRPSYEQY
TRBV28,ASRGSGTEAF
TRBV3-1/TRBV3-2,ASSRPTPSGTGELF
TRBV7-9,ASSLGTGHNQPQH
TRBV5-1,ASSLLGTGLNEKLF
TRBV5-1,ASSLASDSSYEQY